This record covers a single T cell receptor beta chain. Antigen specificity is unknown. This CDR3 is built from 16 residues. The germline CDR1 and CDR2 sequences are SQVTM and ANQGSEA. Unmatched junction bases numbered 15, after V lost 6 bases and J lost 8 bases. CD45RA-negative memory and CD45RA+ naive subsets were split from the CD4+ cells. This entry comes from a study of shared clonotypes between healthy human individuals. Points from the study as a whole: There were few donors, and this limited the genetic and exposure-history diversity represented.

Sorted-subset replicate PCR reactions contained 150 to 200 ng DNA, corresponding to approximately 30,000 T cell genomes. Profiling relied on immunoSEQ multiplex PCR, and the TCRdb table lists in-frame clones only, not all of them. The sample includes 1 million to 1.2 million clones, around three quarters of them seen just once. Sequenced material: memory CD4+ T cells from PBMCs. The sample's subset: CD45RA-negative fraction. The receptor was derived from a man aged 18 to 30 in good health. Some clones in this sample may be carry-over from other donors' samples. The genes are TRBV29-1 and TRBJ2-1, with 11 bases aligning to TRBD2. The CDR3 sequence: CSVRREASGRWDEQFF. In nucleotides, the CDR3 is TGCAGCGTCCGAAGGGAGGCTAGCGGGAGGTGGGATGAGCAGTTCTTC.